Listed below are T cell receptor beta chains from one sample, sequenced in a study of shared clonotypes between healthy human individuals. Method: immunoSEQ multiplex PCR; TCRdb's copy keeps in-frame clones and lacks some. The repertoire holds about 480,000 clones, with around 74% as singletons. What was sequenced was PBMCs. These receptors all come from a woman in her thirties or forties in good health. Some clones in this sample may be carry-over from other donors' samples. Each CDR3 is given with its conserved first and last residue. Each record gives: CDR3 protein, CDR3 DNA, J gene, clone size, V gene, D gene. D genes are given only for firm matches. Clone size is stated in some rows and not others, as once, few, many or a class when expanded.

CDR3 protein: CASSLQMVETQYF
CDR3 DNA: TGCGCCAGCAGCTTGCAGATGGTGGAGACCCAGTACTTC
J gene: TRBJ2-5
clone size: -
V gene: TRBV5-1
D gene: -

CDR3 protein: CASSARTAANQPQHF
CDR3 DNA: TGTGCCAGCAGCGCCCGGACAGCGGCCAATCAGCCCCAGCATTTT
J gene: TRBJ1-5
clone size: -
V gene: TRBV21-1
D gene: -

CDR3 protein: CASTKDRVETQYF
CDR3 DNA: TGTGCCAGCACCAAGGACAGGGTCGAGACCCAGTACTTC
J gene: TRBJ2-5
clone size: -
V gene: TRBV5-6
D gene: TRBD1

CDR3 protein: CASSQGTQGDTQYF
CDR3 DNA: TGTGCCAGTAGTCAGGGAACTCAAGGAGATACGCAGTATTTT
J gene: TRBJ2-3
clone size: -
V gene: TRBV19
D gene: -

CDR3 protein: CASNPHERRDSTGELFF
CDR3 DNA: TGTGCCAGTAACCCTCACGAACGAAGGGACAGCACCGGGGAGCTGTTTTTT
J gene: TRBJ2-2
clone size: -
V gene: TRBV19
D gene: TRBD1

CDR3 protein: CASSQDLGYEQYF
CDR3 DNA: TGTGCCAGCAGCCAAGATTTGGGCTACGAGCAGTACTTC
J gene: TRBJ2-7
clone size: -
V gene: TRBV14
D gene: -

CDR3 protein: CASSPGGAGDTQYF
CDR3 DNA: TGTGCCAGCAGCCCCGGGGGGGCTGGAGATACGCAGTATTTT
J gene: TRBJ2-3
clone size: -
V gene: TRBV4-2
D gene: TRBD2

CDR3 protein: CAITQPGHWDTQYF
CDR3 DNA: TGTGCCATCACTCAACCGGGACATTGGGATACGCAGTATTTT
J gene: TRBJ2-3
clone size: -
V gene: TRBV10-3
D gene: -

CDR3 protein: CASSIGTGSFEQYF
CDR3 DNA: TGTGCCAGTAGTATCGGGACAGGGTCGTTCGAGCAGTACTTC
J gene: TRBJ2-7
clone size: few
V gene: TRBV19
D gene: TRBD1

CDR3 protein: CASSQDQSSGANVLTF
CDR3 DNA: TGTGCCAGCAGCCAAGATCAGAGCTCTGGGGCCAACGTCCTGACTTTC
J gene: TRBJ2-6
clone size: many
V gene: TRBV4-2
D gene: -

CDR3 protein: CASSPVGGWGKLRTYEQYF
CDR3 DNA: TGTGCCAGCAGCCCAGTGGGGGGTTGGGGGAAGCTACGTACCTACGAGCAGTACTTC
J gene: TRBJ2-7
clone size: -
V gene: TRBV27
D gene: -

CDR3 protein: CASSLFGGMGSNQPQHF
CDR3 DNA: TGTGCCAGCAGTTTATTTGGCGGCATGGGAAGCAATCAGCCCCAGCATTTT
J gene: TRBJ1-5
clone size: -
V gene: TRBV27
D gene: -

CDR3 protein: CASSSQGPSYEQYF
CDR3 DNA: TGTGCCAGCAGTTCACAGGGCCCCTCCTACGAGCAGTACTTC
J gene: TRBJ2-7
clone size: -
V gene: TRBV28
D gene: -

CDR3 protein: CASSRDRATGEQYF
CDR3 DNA: TGCGCCAGCAGCCGGGACAGGGCAACGGGGGAGCAGTACTTC
J gene: TRBJ2-7
clone size: few
V gene: TRBV5-1
D gene: TRBD1

CDR3 protein: CASSLAGTDTQYF
CDR3 DNA: TGCGCCAGCAGCTTGGCAGGGACAGATACGCAGTATTTT
J gene: TRBJ2-3
clone size: -
V gene: TRBV5-1
D gene: -

CDR3 protein: CASSPGEGPYEQYF
CDR3 DNA: TGTGCCAGCAGTCCCGGGGAGGGGCCATACGAGCAGTACTTC
J gene: TRBJ2-7
clone size: -
V gene: TRBV27
D gene: TRBD2

CDR3 protein: CASSQFGLESTDTQYF
CDR3 DNA: TGTGCCAGCAGCCAATTCGGACTAGAGAGCACAGATACGCAGTATTTT
J gene: TRBJ2-3
clone size: -
V gene: TRBV4-2
D gene: TRBD2

CDR3 protein: CASSRRVGIYNEQFF
CDR3 DNA: TGTGCCAGCAGTAGGCGGGTAGGAATTTACAATGAGCAGTTCTTC
J gene: TRBJ2-1
clone size: -
V gene: TRBV25-1
D gene: -

CDR3 protein: CSVGMFRQGGNEQFF
CDR3 DNA: TGCAGCGTTGGTATGTTTAGACAGGGTGGAAATGAGCAGTTCTTC
J gene: TRBJ2-1
clone size: -
V gene: TRBV29-1
D gene: TRBD1

CDR3 protein: CASSPEAGSGNTIYF
CDR3 DNA: TGCGCCAGCAGCCCCGAAGCCGGCTCTGGAAACACCATATATTTT
J gene: TRBJ1-3
clone size: -
V gene: TRBV5-1
D gene: -

CDR3 protein: CASSVGPSSNEQFF
CDR3 DNA: TGTGCCAGCTCCGTAGGCCCGAGCTCCAATGAGCAGTTCTTC
J gene: TRBJ2-1
clone size: -
V gene: TRBV9
D gene: -

CDR3 protein: CASSSNRGGDTQYF
CDR3 DNA: TGTGCCAGCAGCTCAAACCGAGGAGGGGATACGCAGTATTTT
J gene: TRBJ2-3
clone size: -
V gene: TRBV28
D gene: -

CDR3 protein: CASSRGRDTDTQYF
CDR3 DNA: TGTGCCAGCAGCCGTGGGCGGGACACAGATACGCAGTATTTT
J gene: TRBJ2-3
clone size: -
V gene: TRBV7-9
D gene: -

CDR3 protein: CASSLEANTEAFF
CDR3 DNA: TGTGCCAGCAGCTTAGAGGCGAACACTGAAGCTTTCTTT
J gene: TRBJ1-1
clone size: -
V gene: TRBV11-2
D gene: -

CDR3 protein: CATSTRLAPDNTDTQYF
CDR3 DNA: TGTGCCACCAGCACGAGACTAGCGCCCGACAACACAGATACGCAGTATTTT
J gene: TRBJ2-3
clone size: once
V gene: TRBV15
D gene: TRBD2

CDR3 protein: CASSVQRNQETQYF
CDR3 DNA: TGTGCCAGCAGTGTGCAGCGGAACCAAGAGACCCAGTACTTC
J gene: TRBJ2-5
clone size: -
V gene: TRBV6-1
D gene: -

CDR3 protein: CASSPGTSESWVYNEQFF
CDR3 DNA: TGTGCCAGCAGCCCAGGGACTAGCGAGAGCTGGGTTTACAATGAGCAGTTCTTC
J gene: TRBJ2-1
clone size: -
V gene: TRBV7-9
D gene: TRBD2

CDR3 protein: CASSQEVGGPDYEQYF
CDR3 DNA: TGCGCCAGCAGCCAAGAAGTGGGAGGGCCTGACTACGAGCAGTACTTC
J gene: TRBJ2-7
clone size: -
V gene: TRBV4-1
D gene: TRBD2

CDR3 protein: CASTGTSSGANVLTF
CDR3 DNA: TGTGCCAGTACGGGGACTAGCTCTGGGGCCAACGTCCTGACTTTC
J gene: TRBJ2-6
clone size: -
V gene: TRBV19
D gene: TRBD2

CDR3 protein: CASKGERDLLDTQYF
CDR3 DNA: TGTGCCAGCAAGGGGGAGAGGGATTTGTTAGATACGCAGTATTTT
J gene: TRBJ2-3
clone size: once
V gene: TRBV28
D gene: -

CDR3 protein: CASSNTGVSYEQYF
CDR3 DNA: TGTGCCAGTAGTAACACAGGGGTCTCCTACGAGCAGTACTTC
J gene: TRBJ2-7
clone size: -
V gene: TRBV19
D gene: TRBD1

CDR3 protein: CASSVAPSRGGTDTQYF
CDR3 DNA: TGTGCCAGCAGCGTAGCTCCCTCTAGGGGGGGCACAGATACGCAGTATTTT
J gene: TRBJ2-3
clone size: -
V gene: TRBV9
D gene: -

CDR3 protein: CASSKGQAENIQYF
CDR3 DNA: TGCGCCAGCAGCAAGGGACAGGCTGAGAACATTCAGTACTTC
J gene: TRBJ2-4
clone size: -
V gene: TRBV5-1
D gene: TRBD1

CDR3 protein: CASSLSPPGYYGYTF
CDR3 DNA: TGTGCCAGCAGTTTATCCCCTCCAGGGTACTATGGCTACACCTTC
J gene: TRBJ1-2
clone size: few
V gene: TRBV27
D gene: -

CDR3 protein: CASSLAFARQETQYF
CDR3 DNA: TGCGCCAGCAGCTTGGCCTTCGCTAGACAAGAGACCCAGTACTTC
J gene: TRBJ2-5
clone size: -
V gene: TRBV5-1
D gene: -

CDR3 protein: CASSLAAPTGELFF
CDR3 DNA: TGCGCCAGCAGTCTAGCGGCACCCACCGGGGAGCTGTTTTTT
J gene: TRBJ2-2
clone size: -
V gene: TRBV5-1
D gene: TRBD2

CDR3 protein: CSVESPGTGGFSYEQYF
CDR3 DNA: TGCAGCGTTGAGTCGCCCGGGACAGGGGGCTTCTCCTACGAGCAGTACTTC
J gene: TRBJ2-7
clone size: -
V gene: TRBV29-1
D gene: TRBD1

CDR3 protein: CASKRAFSDTQYF
CDR3 DNA: TGTGCCAGCAAGAGGGCCTTTTCAGATACGCAGTATTTT
J gene: TRBJ2-3
clone size: -
V gene: TRBV5-4
D gene: -

CDR3 protein: CASSDGTGEAGRAMNLYEQYF
CDR3 DNA: TGTGCCAGCAGTGACGGGACAGGGGAGGCCGGGAGGGCCATGAATCTCTACGAGCAGTACTTC
J gene: TRBJ2-7
clone size: -
V gene: TRBV2
D gene: TRBD1

CDR3 protein: CATSHGIANEKLFF
CDR3 DNA: TGTGCCACCAGCCACGGGATAGCTAATGAAAAACTGTTTTTT
J gene: TRBJ1-4
clone size: -
V gene: TRBV15
D gene: -

CDR3 protein: CATETGVNTGELFF
CDR3 DNA: TGTGCCACCGAAACAGGAGTCAACACCGGGGAGCTGTTTTTT
J gene: TRBJ2-2
clone size: once
V gene: TRBV13
D gene: -

CDR3 protein: CASSPSGSRTYEQYF
CDR3 DNA: TGTGCCAGCAGCCCCAGCGGGAGCCGGACCTACGAGCAGTACTTC
J gene: TRBJ2-7
clone size: -
V gene: TRBV7-3
D gene: TRBD2

CDR3 protein: CASSYRGAGELFF
CDR3 DNA: TGTGCCAGCAGTTACAGGGGGGCCGGGGAGCTGTTTTTT
J gene: TRBJ2-2
clone size: -
V gene: TRBV6-6
D gene: -

CDR3 protein: CASSSRTGVGSGANVLTF
CDR3 DNA: TGTGCCAGCAGTTCAAGGACAGGGGTAGGCTCTGGGGCCAACGTCCTGACTTTC
J gene: TRBJ2-6
clone size: once
V gene: TRBV25-1
D gene: TRBD1

CDR3 protein: CASSPQGGSTSAEQFF
CDR3 DNA: TGTGCCAGCAGCCCCCAGGGGGGGAGTACGTCGGCTGAGCAGTTCTTC
J gene: TRBJ2-1
clone size: -
V gene: TRBV9
D gene: -

CDR3 protein: CASSYVGAPLHF
CDR3 DNA: TGTGCCAGCAGTTACGTTGGCGCACCCCTCCACTTT
J gene: TRBJ1-6
clone size: -
V gene: TRBV6-5
D gene: -

CDR3 protein: CASSYEGRSTDTQYF
CDR3 DNA: TGTGCCAGCAGTTACGAGGGACGTAGCACAGATACGCAGTATTTT
J gene: TRBJ2-3
clone size: -
V gene: TRBV6-5
D gene: -

CDR3 protein: CATSTRDYRTDTQYF
CDR3 DNA: TGTGCCACCAGCACCAGGGACTACCGCACAGATACGCAGTATTTT
J gene: TRBJ2-3
clone size: once
V gene: TRBV15
D gene: TRBD2

CDR3 protein: CASSGQGGVGTEAFF
CDR3 DNA: TGCGCCAGCAGCGGACAAGGGGGCGTTGGAACTGAAGCTTTCTTT
J gene: TRBJ1-1
clone size: few
V gene: TRBV5-1
D gene: TRBD1

CDR3 protein: CASSTETGNTEAFF
CDR3 DNA: TGTGCCAGCAGCACCGAGACAGGGAACACTGAAGCTTTCTTT
J gene: TRBJ1-1
clone size: few
V gene: TRBV7-9
D gene: -

CDR3 protein: CASSQGKNYGYTF
CDR3 DNA: TGTGCCAGCAGCCAAGGAAAAAACTATGGCTACACCTTC
J gene: TRBJ1-2
clone size: -
V gene: TRBV14
D gene: -

CDR3 protein: CASRGLAGAGANNEQYF
CDR3 DNA: TGTGCCAGCAGGGGACTAGCGGGAGCCGGAGCCAACAACGAGCAGTACTTC
J gene: TRBJ2-7
clone size: -
V gene: TRBV28
D gene: TRBD2

CDR3 protein: CATSREGVETQYF
CDR3 DNA: TGTGCCACCAGCAGAGAAGGGGTCGAGACCCAGTACTTC
J gene: TRBJ2-5
clone size: -
V gene: TRBV15
D gene: -

CDR3 protein: CATSRGGVSRYGYTF
CDR3 DNA: TGTGCCACCAGCAGAGGGGGGGTCTCCCGCTATGGCTACACCTTC
J gene: TRBJ1-2
clone size: -
V gene: TRBV15
D gene: -